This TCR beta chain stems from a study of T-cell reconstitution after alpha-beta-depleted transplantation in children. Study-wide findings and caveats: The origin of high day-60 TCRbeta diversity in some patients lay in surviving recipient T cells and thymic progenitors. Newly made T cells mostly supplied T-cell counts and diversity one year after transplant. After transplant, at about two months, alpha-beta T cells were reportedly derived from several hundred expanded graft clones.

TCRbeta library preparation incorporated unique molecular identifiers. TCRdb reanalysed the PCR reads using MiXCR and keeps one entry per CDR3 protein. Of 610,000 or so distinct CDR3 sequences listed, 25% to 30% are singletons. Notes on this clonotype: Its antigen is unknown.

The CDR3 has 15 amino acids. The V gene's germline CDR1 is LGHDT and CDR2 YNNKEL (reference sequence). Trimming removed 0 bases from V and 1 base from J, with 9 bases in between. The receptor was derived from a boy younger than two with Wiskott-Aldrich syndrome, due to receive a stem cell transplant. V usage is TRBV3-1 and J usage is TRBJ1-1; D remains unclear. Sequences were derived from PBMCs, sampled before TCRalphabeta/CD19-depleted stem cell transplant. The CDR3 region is CASSQDSPGNTEAFF. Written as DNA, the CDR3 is TGTGCCAGCAGCCAAGATTCCCCGGGGAACACTGAAGCTTTCTTT.